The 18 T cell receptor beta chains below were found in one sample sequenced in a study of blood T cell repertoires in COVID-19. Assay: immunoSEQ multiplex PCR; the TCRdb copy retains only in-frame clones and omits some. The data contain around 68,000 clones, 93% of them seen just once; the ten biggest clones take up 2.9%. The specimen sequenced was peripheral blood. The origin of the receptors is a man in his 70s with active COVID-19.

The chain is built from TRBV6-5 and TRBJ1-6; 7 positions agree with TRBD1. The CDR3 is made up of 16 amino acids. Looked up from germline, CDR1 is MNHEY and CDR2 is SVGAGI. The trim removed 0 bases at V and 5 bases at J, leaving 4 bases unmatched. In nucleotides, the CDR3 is TGTGCCAGCAGTTACTCCTTGGACAGGCATAATTCACCCCTCCACTTT. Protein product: CASSYSLDRHNSPLHF.

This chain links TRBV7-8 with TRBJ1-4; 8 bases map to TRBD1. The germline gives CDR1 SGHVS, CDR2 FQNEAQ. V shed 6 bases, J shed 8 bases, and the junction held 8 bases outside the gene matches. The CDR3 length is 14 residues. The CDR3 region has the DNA TGTGCCAGCAGTTTGGACAGGGCCGGCGAAAAACTGTTTTTT. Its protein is CASSLDRAGEKLFF.

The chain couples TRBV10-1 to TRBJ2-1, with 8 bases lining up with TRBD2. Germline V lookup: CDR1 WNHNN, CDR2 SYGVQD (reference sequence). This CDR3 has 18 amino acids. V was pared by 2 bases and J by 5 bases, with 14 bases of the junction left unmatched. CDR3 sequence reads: CASSEDGGAWGVHNEQFF. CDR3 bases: TGCGCCAGCAGTGAGGACGGGGGGGCCTGGGGGGTTCACAATGAGCAGTTCTTC.

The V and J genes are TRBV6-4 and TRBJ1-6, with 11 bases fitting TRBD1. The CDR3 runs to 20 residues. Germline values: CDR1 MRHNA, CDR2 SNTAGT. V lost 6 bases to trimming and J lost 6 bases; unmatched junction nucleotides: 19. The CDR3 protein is CASSDRAGTGGFGGNSPLHF. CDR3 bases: TGTGCCAGCAGCGACCGAGCCGGGACAGGGGGTTTCGGTGGTAATTCACCCCTCCACTTT.

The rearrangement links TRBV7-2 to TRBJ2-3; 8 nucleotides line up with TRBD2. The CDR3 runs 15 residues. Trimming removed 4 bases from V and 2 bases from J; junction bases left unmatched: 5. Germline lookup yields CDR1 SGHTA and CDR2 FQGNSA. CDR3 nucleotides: TGTGCCAGCAGCTCTATTAGCGGGGACACAGATACGCAGTATTTT. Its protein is CASSSISGDTDTQYF.

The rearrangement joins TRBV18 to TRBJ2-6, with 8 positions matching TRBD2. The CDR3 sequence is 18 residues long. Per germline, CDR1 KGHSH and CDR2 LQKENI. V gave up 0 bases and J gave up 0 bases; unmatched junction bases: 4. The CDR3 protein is CASSPPRGGLSGANVLTF. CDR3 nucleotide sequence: TGTGCCAGCTCACCACCACGGGGGGGCCTCTCTGGGGCCAACGTCCTGACTTTC.

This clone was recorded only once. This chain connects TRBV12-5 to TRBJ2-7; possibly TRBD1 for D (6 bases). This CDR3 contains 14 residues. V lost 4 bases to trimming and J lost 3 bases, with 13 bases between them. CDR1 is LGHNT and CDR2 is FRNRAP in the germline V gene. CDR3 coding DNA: TGTGCTAGTGGTTCGCAACAGGGCTACTACGAGCAGTACTTC. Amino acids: CASGSQQGYYEQYF.

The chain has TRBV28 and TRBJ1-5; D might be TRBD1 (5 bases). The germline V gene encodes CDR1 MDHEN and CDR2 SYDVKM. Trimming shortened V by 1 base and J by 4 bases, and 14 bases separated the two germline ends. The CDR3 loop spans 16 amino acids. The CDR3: CASSLLTGQGNQPQHF. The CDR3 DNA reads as TGTGCCAGCAGTTTATTAACCGGGCAGGGTAATCAGCCCCAGCATTTT.

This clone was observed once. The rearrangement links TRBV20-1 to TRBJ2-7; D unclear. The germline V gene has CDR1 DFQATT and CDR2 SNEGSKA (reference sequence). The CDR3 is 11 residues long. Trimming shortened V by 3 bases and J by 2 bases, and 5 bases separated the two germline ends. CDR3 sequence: CSASQAYEQYF. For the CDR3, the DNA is TGCAGTGCTAGTCAGGCCTACGAGCAGTACTTC.

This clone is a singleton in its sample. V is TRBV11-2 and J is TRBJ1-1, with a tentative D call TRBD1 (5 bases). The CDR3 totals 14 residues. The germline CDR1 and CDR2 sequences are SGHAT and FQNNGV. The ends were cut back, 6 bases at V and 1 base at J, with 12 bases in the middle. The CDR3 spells CASRSRGENTEAFF. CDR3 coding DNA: TGTGCCAGCAGGTCAAGGGGTGAGAACACTGAAGCTTTCTTT. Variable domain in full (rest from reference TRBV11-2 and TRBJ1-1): EAGVAQSPRYKIIEKRQSVAFWCNPISGHATLYWYQQILGQGPKLLIQFQNNGVVDDSQLPKDRFSAERLKGVDSTLKIQPAKLEDSAVYLCASRSRGENTEAFFGQGTRLTVV.

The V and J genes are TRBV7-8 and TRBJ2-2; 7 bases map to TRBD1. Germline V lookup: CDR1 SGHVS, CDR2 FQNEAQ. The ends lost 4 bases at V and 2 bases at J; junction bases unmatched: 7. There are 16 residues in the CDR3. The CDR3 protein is CASSSHRGRNTGELFF. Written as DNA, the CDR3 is TGTGCCAGCAGCTCACACAGGGGCCGCAACACCGGGGAGCTGTTTTTT.

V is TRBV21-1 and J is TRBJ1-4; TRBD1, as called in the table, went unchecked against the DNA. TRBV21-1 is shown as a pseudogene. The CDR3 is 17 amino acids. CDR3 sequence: CASSRKGGGQGKEKLFF. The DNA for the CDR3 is TGTGCCAGCAGCCGCAAAGGCGGGGGACAGGGCAAAGAAAAACTGTTTTTT.

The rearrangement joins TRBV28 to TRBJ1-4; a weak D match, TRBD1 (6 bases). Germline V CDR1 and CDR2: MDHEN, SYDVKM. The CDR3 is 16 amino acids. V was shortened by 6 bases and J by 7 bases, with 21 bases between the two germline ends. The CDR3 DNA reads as TGTGCCAGCAGGGTACCGGGGGGGCATTCAGGTGAAAAACTGTTTTTT. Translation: CASRVPGGHSGEKLFF.

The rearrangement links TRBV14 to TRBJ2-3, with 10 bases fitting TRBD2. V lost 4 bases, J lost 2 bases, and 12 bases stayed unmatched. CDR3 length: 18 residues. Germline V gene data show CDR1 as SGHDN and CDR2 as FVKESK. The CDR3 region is CASSLRSGGPFSTDTQYF. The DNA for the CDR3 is TGTGCCAGCAGCCTACGTAGCGGGGGGCCATTCTCCACAGATACGCAGTATTTT.

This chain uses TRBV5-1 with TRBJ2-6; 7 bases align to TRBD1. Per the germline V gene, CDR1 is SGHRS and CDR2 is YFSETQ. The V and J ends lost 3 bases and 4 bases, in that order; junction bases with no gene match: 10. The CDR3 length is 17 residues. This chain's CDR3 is CASSSGQTAPGANVLTF. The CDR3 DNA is TGCGCCAGCAGCTCGGGACAGACAGCCCCCGGGGCCAACGTCCTGACTTTC.

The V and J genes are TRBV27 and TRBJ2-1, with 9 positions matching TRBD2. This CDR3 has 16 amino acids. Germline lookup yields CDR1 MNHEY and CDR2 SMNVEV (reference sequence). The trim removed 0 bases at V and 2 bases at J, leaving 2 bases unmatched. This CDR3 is CASSLSGGGAYNEQFF. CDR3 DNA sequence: TGTGCCAGCAGTTTATCTGGCGGGGGGGCCTACAATGAGCAGTTCTTC.

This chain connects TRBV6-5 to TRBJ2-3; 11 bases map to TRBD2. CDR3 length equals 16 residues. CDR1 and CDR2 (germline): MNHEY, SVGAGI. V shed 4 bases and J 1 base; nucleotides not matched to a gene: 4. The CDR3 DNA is TGTGCCAGCAGTTTTTCGACTAGCGGGGGCACAGATACGCAGTATTTT. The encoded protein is CASSFSTSGGTDTQYF.

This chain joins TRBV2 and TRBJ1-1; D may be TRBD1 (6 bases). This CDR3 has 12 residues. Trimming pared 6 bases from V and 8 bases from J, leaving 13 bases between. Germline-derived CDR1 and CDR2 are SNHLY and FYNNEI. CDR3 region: CASSPRGQEAFF. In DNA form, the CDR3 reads TGTGCCAGCAGCCCGAGGGGACAAGAAGCTTTCTTT.